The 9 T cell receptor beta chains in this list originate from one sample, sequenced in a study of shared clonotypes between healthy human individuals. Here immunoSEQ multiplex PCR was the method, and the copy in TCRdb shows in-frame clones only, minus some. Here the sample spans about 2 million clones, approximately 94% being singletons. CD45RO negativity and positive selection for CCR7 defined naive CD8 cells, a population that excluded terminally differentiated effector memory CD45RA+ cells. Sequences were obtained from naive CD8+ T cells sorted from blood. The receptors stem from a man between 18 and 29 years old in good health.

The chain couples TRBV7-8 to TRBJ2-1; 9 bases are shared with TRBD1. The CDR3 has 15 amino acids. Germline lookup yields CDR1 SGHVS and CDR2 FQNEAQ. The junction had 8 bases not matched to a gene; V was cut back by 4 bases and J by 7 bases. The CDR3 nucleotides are TGTGCCAGCAGCTCAATAGGACAGGGGAGGAATGAGCAGTTCTTC. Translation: CASSSIGQGRNEQFF.

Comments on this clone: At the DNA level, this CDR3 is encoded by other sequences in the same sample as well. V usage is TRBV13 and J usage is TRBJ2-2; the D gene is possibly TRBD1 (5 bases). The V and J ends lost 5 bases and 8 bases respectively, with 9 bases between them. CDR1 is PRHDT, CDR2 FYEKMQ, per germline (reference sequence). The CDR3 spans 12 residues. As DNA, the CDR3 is TGTGCCAGCAGCCCCCAGGGAGGGGAGCTGTTTTTT. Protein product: CASSPQGGELFF.

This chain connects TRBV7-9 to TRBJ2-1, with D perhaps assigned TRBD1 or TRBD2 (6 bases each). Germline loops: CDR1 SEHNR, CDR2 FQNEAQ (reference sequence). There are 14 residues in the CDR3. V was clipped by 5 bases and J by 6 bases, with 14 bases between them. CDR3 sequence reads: CASSTPRGANEQFF. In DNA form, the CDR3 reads TGTGCCAGCAGCACACCAAGGGGGGCCAATGAGCAGTTCTTC.

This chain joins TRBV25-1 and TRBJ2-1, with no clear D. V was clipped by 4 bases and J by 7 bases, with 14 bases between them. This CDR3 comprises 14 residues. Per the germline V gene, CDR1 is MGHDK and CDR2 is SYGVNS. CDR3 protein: CASSVPEGKNEQFF. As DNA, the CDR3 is TGTGCCAGCAGTGTCCCCGAAGGCAAGAATGAGCAGTTCTTC.

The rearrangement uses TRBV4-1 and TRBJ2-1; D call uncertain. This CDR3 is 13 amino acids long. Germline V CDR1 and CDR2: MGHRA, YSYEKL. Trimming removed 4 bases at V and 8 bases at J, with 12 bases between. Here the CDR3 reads CASSPLLNDEQFF. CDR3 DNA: TGCGCCAGCAGCCCCCTTTTAAATGATGAGCAGTTCTTC.

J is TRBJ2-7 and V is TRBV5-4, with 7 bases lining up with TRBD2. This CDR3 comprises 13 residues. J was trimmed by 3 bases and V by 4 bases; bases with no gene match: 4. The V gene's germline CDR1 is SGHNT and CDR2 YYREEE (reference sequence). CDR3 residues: CASSAGVGYEQYF. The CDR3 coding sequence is TGTGCCAGCAGCGCGGGAGTCGGCTACGAGCAGTACTTC.

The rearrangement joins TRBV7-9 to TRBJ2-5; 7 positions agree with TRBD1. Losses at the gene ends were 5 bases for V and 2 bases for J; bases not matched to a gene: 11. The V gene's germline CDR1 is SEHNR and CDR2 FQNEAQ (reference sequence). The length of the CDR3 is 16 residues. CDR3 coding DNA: TGTGCCAGCAGCCCCGGGAAGACAGGGCCTCAAGAGACCCAGTACTTC. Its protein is CASSPGKTGPQETQYF.

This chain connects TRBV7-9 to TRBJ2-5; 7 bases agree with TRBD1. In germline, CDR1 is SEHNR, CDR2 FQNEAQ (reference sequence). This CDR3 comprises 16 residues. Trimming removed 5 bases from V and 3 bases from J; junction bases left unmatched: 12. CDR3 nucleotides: TGTGCCAGCAGCCTCCGGACAGGCGACGGAGAAGAGACCCAGTACTTC. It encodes CASSLRTGDGEETQYF.

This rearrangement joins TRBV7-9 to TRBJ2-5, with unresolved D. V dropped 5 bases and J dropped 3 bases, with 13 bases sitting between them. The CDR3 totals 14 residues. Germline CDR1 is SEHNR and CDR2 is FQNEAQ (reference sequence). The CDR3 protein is CASSNYNEEETQYF. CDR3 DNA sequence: TGTGCCAGCAGCAATTACAACGAAGAAGAGACCCAGTACTTC.